These 16 T cell receptor beta chains share one sample of origin, sequenced in a study of cytomegalovirus exposure and HLA in healthy donors. Primers included in the PCR were 60 Vbeta and 13 Jbeta primers. Using immunoSEQ multiplex PCR, the repertoire was profiled, and TCRdb retains in-frame clones only, with some absent. The sample has 150,000 to 200,000 clones, 70% to 90% seen once. The sequenced material came from PBMCs. Receptors originate from a man aged 18-30 years in good health and CMV-seropositive.

The chain combines TRBV27 with TRBJ1-6; D might be TRBD1 (5 bases). This CDR3 has 14 residues. V was clipped by 8 bases and J by 2 bases, with 10 bases between them. Germline-derived CDR1 and CDR2 are MNHEY and SMNVEV (reference sequence). The CDR3: CASGRDAYNSPLHF. The CDR3 region has the DNA TGTGCCAGCGGCAGGGATGCCTATAATTCACCCCTCCACTTT.

The rearrangement joins TRBV4-3 to TRBJ2-2; tentative D call: TRBD2 (6 bases). V was trimmed by 0 bases and J by 13 bases, leaving 21 bases between them. This CDR3 contains 16 residues. The germline V gene encodes CDR1 LGHNA and CDR2 YSLEER. The CDR3 nucleotides are TGCGCCAGCAGCCAAGAGTTCGAAGCGGCGGGATTAGGGCTGTTTTTT. Protein sequence: CASSQEFEAAGLGLFF.

By frequency in the sample, this clone is medium-sized (0.01 to 0.1%). V gene TRBV5-1 combines with J gene TRBJ1-3; TRBD1 matches at 11 bases. Germline CDR1 and CDR2: SGHRS and YFSETQ. The CDR3 length is 17 residues. J lost 1 base, V lost 4 bases, and 7 bases had no gene match. The CDR3 reads CASSAGGQGASGNTIYF. The CDR3 nucleotides are TGCGCCAGCAGCGCGGGCGGACAGGGGGCTTCTGGAAACACCATATATTTT.

V and J are TRBV9 and TRBJ2-7; TRBD1 matches at 7 bases. Losses at the gene ends were 0 bases for V and 2 bases for J; bases not matched to a gene: 5. The CDR3 consists of 15 residues. Per the germline V gene, CDR1 is SGDLS and CDR2 is YYNGEE. CDR3 loop: CASSVEGTVTYEQYF. The CDR3, as DNA: TGTGCCAGCAGCGTAGAAGGGACAGTCACCTACGAGCAGTACTTC.

This rearrangement joins TRBV2 to TRBJ1-1; D gene uncertain. The CDR3 spans 12 residues. V was shortened by 7 bases and J by 3 bases, with 9 bases between the two germline ends. Germline V CDR1 and CDR2: SNHLY, FYNNEI. The CDR3 spells CASIGRYTEAFF. CDR3 DNA: TGTGCCAGCATCGGCAGGTACACTGAAGCTTTCTTT.

The genes are TRBV4-3 and TRBJ2-7; 7 positions match TRBD1. V lost 0 bases and J lost 6; bases outside the gene matches: 2. Germline V gene lookup returns CDR1 LGHNA and CDR2 YSLEER. CDR3 length: 13 amino acids. CDR3 amino acids: CASSQDTGAEQYF. CDR3 bases: TGCGCCAGCAGCCAAGATACAGGGGCCGAGCAGTACTTC.

The rearrangement joins TRBV6-5 to TRBJ2-3, with D unclear. The V and J ends lost 4 bases and 1 base respectively, with 9 bases between them. The CDR3 is made up of 14 amino acids. Looked up from germline, CDR1 is MNHEY and CDR2 is SVGAGI. The chain's CDR3 is CASSFISGTDTQYF. Written as DNA, the CDR3 is TGTGCCAGCAGTTTCATATCGGGCACAGATACGCAGTATTTT.

The V gene is TRBV4-2, the J gene TRBJ1-1; D unclear. This CDR3 region has 14 residues. Germline assignment: CDR1 LGHNA and CDR2 YNFKEQ. Between the trimmed V and J ends, which lost 1 base and 4 bases, there was a span of 10 bases. The CDR3 sequence is CASSQVTSGTEAFF. In DNA form, the CDR3 reads TGTGCCAGCAGCCAAGTCACGTCGGGCACTGAAGCTTTCTTT.

This chain uses TRBV7-9 with TRBJ1-2; D possibly corresponds to TRBD1 (5 bases). The germline V gene has CDR1 SEHNR and CDR2 FQNEAQ (reference sequence). V was shortened by 3 bases and J by 3 bases, with 17 bases between the two germline ends. The CDR3 length is 16 residues. CDR3 amino acids: CASSFLGGGDDYGYTF. The CDR3 DNA reads TGTGCCAGCAGCTTTCTGGGCGGGGGAGATGACTATGGCTACACCTTC.

About this clone: The junction shows a germline mismatch at one end, possibly a read error. The chain employs TRBV7-2 and TRBJ2-3, with 9 bases lining up with TRBD2. The CDR3 is made up of 15 amino acids. Germline loops: CDR1 SGHTA, CDR2 FQGNSA. CDR3 bases: TGTGCCAGCAGCCTAGCGGGGCAACGCGCAGATACGCAGTATTTT. Protein sequence: CASSLAGQRADTQYF.

V gene TRBV11-2 combines with J gene TRBJ2-3; D is perhaps TRBD2 (6 bases). This CDR3 spans 15 amino acids. The V gene lost 5 bases and the J gene lost 1 base, with 13 bases spanning the gap. Germline assignment: CDR1 SGHAT and CDR2 FQNNGV. CDR3 DNA sequence: TGTGCCAGCAGCCTGGCGGGGCCGCGCACAGATACGCAGTATTTT. This encodes CASSLAGPRTDTQYF. Full variable domain (remainder filled in from reference TRBV11-2 and TRBJ2-3): EAGVAQSPRYKIIEKRQSVAFWCNPISGHATLYWYQQILGQGPKLLIQFQNNGVVDDSQLPKDRFSAERLKGVDSTLKIQPAKLEDSAVYLCASSLAGPRTDTQYFGPGTRLTVL.

This clone has a handful of counts. The chain combines TRBV7-9 with TRBJ2-5; D is possibly TRBD2 (5 bases). V dropped 2 bases and J dropped 1 base, with 8 bases sitting between them. The V gene's germline CDR1 is SEHNR and CDR2 FQNEAQ (reference sequence). The CDR3 loop spans 14 amino acids. As DNA, the CDR3 is TGTGCCAGCAGCTTAACTGAGGGCCAAGAGACCCAGTACTTC. Its translation: CASSLTEGQETQYF.

In its sample, this clone was seen once. This rearrangement joins TRBV18 to TRBJ2-5, with 8 bases fitting TRBD1. The CDR3 sequence is 13 residues long. Per the germline V gene, CDR1 is KGHSH and CDR2 is LQKENI. With 4 bases clipped from V and 7 bases from J, the junction kept 5 bases outside the gene matches. The DNA of the CDR3 is TGTGCCAGCTCACTGTCACAGGGGGTGACCCAGTACTTC. Encoded protein: CASSLSQGVTQYF.

The chain couples TRBV9 to TRBJ2-7; the D is unclear. V was trimmed by 0 bases and J by 2 bases, leaving 9 bases between them. This CDR3 has 14 residues. In germline, CDR1 is SGDLS, CDR2 YYNGEE. The CDR3 loop reads CASSVGSTTYEQYF. DNA of the CDR3: TGTGCCAGCAGCGTAGGTTCTACGACCTACGAGCAGTACTTC. Full variable domain (outside the CDR3, taken from reference TRBV9 and TRBJ2-7): DSGVTQTPKHLITATGQRVTLRCSPRSGDLSVYWYQQSLDQGLQFLIQYYNGEERAKGNILERFSAQQFPDLHSELNLSSLELGDSALYFCASSVGSTTYEQYFGPGTRLTVT.

The rearrangement joins TRBV13 to TRBJ2-1; D may be TRBD1 (6 bases). The CDR3 is made up of 15 amino acids. CDR1 is PRHDT and CDR2 is FYEKMQ in the germline V gene (reference sequence). V was shortened by 4 bases and J by 0 bases, with 10 bases between the two germline ends. The DNA of the CDR3 is TGTGCCAGCAGCTCCATGGGGGCCTCCTACAATGAGCAGTTCTTC. This gives the protein CASSSMGASYNEQFF.

The chain carries TRBV6-1 and TRBJ1-1; D remains unclear. Germline assignment: CDR1 MNHNS and CDR2 SASEGT. V lost 8 bases to trimming and J lost 8 bases, with 12 bases between them. The CDR3 length is 11 residues. The chain's CDR3 is CASGHPAEAFF. CDR3 nucleotides: TGTGCCAGCGGTCATCCCGCGGAAGCTTTCTTT.